The sequence of this T cell receptor beta chain was determined in a study of T cell changes during pregnancy in multiple sclerosis. TCRdb's copy holds only in-frame clones and misses some; the assay was immunoSEQ multiplex PCR. The profile shows approximately 70,000 clones, approximately 94% of them singletons. With 2 bases clipped from V and 5 bases from J, the junction kept 6 bases outside the gene matches. The CDR3 length is 16 residues. The germline gives CDR1 SGHVS, CDR2 FNYEAQ. The V gene is TRBV7-6, the J gene TRBJ2-1, with 10 bases lining up with TRBD2. The TCR sequence derives from a female donor with multiple sclerosis, enrolled in a pregnancy study. Here the sequenced sample was peripheral blood, taken in the third trimester of pregnancy. As DNA, the CDR3 is TGTGCCAGCAGCTTAATGGGACTAGCGAATCACAATGAGCAGTTCTTC. Amino acids: CASSLMGLANHNEQFF. The entire variable domain, with the rest obtained from reference TRBV7-6 and TRBJ2-1, is as follows: GAGVSQSPRYKVTKRGQDVALRCDPISGHVSLYWYRQALGQGPEFLTYFNYEAQQDKSGLPNDRFSAERPEGSISTLTIQRTEQRDSAMYRCASSLMGLANHNEQFFGPGTRLTVL.